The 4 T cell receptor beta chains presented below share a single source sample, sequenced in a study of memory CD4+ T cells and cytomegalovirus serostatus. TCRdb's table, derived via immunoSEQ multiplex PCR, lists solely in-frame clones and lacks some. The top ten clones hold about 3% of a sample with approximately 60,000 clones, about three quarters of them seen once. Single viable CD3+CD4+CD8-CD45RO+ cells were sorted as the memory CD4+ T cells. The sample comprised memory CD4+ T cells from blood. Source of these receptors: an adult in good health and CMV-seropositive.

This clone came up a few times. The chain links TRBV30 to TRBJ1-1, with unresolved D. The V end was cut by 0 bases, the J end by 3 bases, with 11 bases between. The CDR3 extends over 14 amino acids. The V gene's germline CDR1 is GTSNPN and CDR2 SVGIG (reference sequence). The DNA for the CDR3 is TGTGCCTGGAGTGTAGATGCCAGATACACTGAAGCTTTCTTT. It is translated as CAWSVDARYTEAFF. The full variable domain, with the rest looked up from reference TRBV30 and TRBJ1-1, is SQTIHQWPATLVQPVGSPLSLECTVEGTSNPNLYWYRQAAGRGLQLLFYSVGIGQISSEVPQNLSASRPQDRQFILSSKKLLLSDSGFYLCAWSVDARYTEAFFGQGTRLTVV.

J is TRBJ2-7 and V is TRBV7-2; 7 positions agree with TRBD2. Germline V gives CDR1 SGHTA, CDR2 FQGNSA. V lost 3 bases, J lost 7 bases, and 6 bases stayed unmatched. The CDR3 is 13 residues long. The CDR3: CASSLSEGGEQYF. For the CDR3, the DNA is TGTGCCAGCAGCTTGTCTGAGGGAGGGGAGCAGTACTTC.

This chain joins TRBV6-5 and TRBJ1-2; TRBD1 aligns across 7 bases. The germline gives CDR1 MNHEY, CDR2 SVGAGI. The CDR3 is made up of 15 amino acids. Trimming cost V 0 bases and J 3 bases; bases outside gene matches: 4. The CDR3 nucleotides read TGTGCCAGCAGTTACTCGAGACAGGGAGACTATGGCTACACCTTC. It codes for CASSYSRQGDYGYTF.

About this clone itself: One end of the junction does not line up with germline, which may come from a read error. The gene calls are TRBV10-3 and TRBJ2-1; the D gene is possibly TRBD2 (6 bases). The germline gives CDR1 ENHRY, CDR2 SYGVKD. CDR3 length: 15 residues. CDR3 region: CAISAGLASNNEQFF. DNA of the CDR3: TGTGCCATCAGTGCGGGACTGGCCTCCAACAATGAGCAGTTCTTC.